This record concerns one T cell receptor (beta chain) sequence. The antigen remains unidentified. This record comes from a study of fetal regulatory T cell absence and autoimmunity. Study at large: IPEX patients had exocrine pancreas autoimmunity without clinical diabetes. Regarding the study as a whole: Compared with cord blood, pancreas showed oligoclonal TCR enrichment, some clones over 80-fold.

Assay used: immunoSEQ multiplex PCR; TCRdb lists only in-frame clones, some missing. The sample includes around 100,000 clones, 72% seen only once; the top ten take roughly 2%. The V gene's germline CDR1 is SGHVS and CDR2 FQNEAQ. Deletions cut 0 bases from V and 4 bases from J, with 4 bases between. The CDR3 runs to 12 residues. Sequencing was done on a sample of pancreas tissue. This receptor was taken from a male donor with IPEX syndrome. This chain joins TRBV7-8 and TRBJ2-7, with D uncertain. The CDR3 sequence is CASSLAKYEQYF. The CDR3 nucleotides read TGTGCCAGCAGCTTAGCGAAGTACGAGCAGTACTTC.